The T cell receptor (beta chain) under discussion was sequenced for a study of neurological immune-mediated disorders. Study observations and caveats: Across subjects, expanded clones had no CDR3 amino acid sequences in common, pointing to private repertoires in all groups.

5'RACE generated cDNA with 10-nucleotide random UMIs. Over 190 million TCR-beta sequences from 15-18 subjects came out of each sequencing run. TCRdb reprocessed the 5' RACE reads with MiXCR, giving one entry per CDR3 protein. The sample holds about 22,000 distinct CDR3 sequences, about 10% seen once. This clonotype was seen repeatedly, ten times or more. Its specificity is unknown. The CDR3 consists of 15 residues. The V and J ends lost 3 bases and 7 bases, in that order; junction bases with no gene match: 7. The sequenced sample consisted of PBMCs. This TCR was sampled from a woman aged 55 to 70 with HTLV-1-associated myelopathy (HAM/TSP). The chain is built from TRBV12-3 or TRBV12-4 and TRBJ1-5; TRBD1 matches at 9 bases. The CDR3 sequence: CASSLEQGAWQPQHF. The CDR3 DNA sequence: TGTGCCAGCAGTTTGGAACAGGGGGCATGGCAGCCCCAGCATTTT.